These 31 T cell receptor beta chains came from one sample sequenced in a study of tissue T cells after allogeneic stem cell transplantation. Measured with immunoSEQ multiplex PCR; TCRdb has only the in-frame clones, and not every one. The data contain some 22,000 clones, almost 70% of them singletons. Source material: blood. The receptors come from a female BALB/c mouse in good health. The MHC haplotype recorded for the strain is H2-d.

On this clone: All gene names here are mouse names. The read stops 1 residue short of the end of the CDR3; the missing end is completed from the germline J gene. The chain links TRBV2 to TRBJ2-7; TRBD2 matches at 12 bases. V shed 1 base, J shed 3 bases, and the junction held 1 base outside the gene matches. This CDR3 is 15 amino acids long. Germline-derived CDR1 and CDR2 are LGHNA and YSYQKL. CDR3 bases read: TGTGCCAGCAGCCAAGGACTGGGGGGGCTCTATGAACAGTAC. As protein: CASSQGLGGLYEQY. The full-length CDR3 reads as CASSQGLGGLYEQYF.

About this clone itself: The listed genes are named as in mouse. The CDR3 is cut off 1 residue early in the read; its end comes from the germline J gene. This chain links TRBV1 with TRBJ2-3; D is ambiguous. Per germline, CDR1 NSQYPW and CDR2 LRSPGD (reference sequence). Trimming cost V 1 base and J 0 bases, with 8 bases left between them. The CDR3 extends over 15 amino acids. CDR3 in amino acids: CTCSAGRGSAETLYF. CDR3 DNA, as far as it was read: TGCACCTGCAGTGCAGGTCGGGGAAGTGCAGAAACGCTGTAT.

Remarks on this clone: Gene names and germline match the mouse. The sequenced part of the CDR3 DNA is TGTGCCAGCAGTAACAGGCCCCTTTCTGGAAATACGCTCTAT. It translates to CASSNRPLSGNTLY. The complete CDR3 sequence is CASSNRPLSGNTLYF. The chain joins TRBV14 to TRBJ1-3; D may be TRBD1 (5 bases). The read ends 1 residue before the CDR3 terminus; that terminus is restored from the germline J gene. The CDR3 spans 15 residues. Germline V CDR1 and CDR2: SGHDT, FRDEAV. The V end lost 4 bases, the J end lost 0 bases, and 11 bases lay between the germline ends.

Of note for this clone: The genes and germline here are from mouse. The read halts 1 residue ahead of the CDR3 end, with the missing end drawn from the germline J gene. The chain has TRBV14 and TRBJ1-2; D is possibly TRBD1 (5 bases). Germline CDR1 SGHDT, CDR2 FRDEAV. Trimming took off 1 base at V and 3 bases at J, with 13 bases between the two ends. The CDR3 has 15 residues. CDR3 in amino acids: CASSFGAGRDSDYTF. The DNA read from the CDR3 is TGTGCCAGCAGTTTCGGGGCAGGGCGGGACTCCGACTACACC.

Worth noting for this clone: The gene names here belong to mouse. CDR3 protein: CTCSAVGVSYEQYF. The covered CDR3 bases are TGCACCTGCAGTGCAGTAGGGGTCTCCTATGAACAGTAC. The chain combines TRBV1 with TRBJ2-7, with D possibly TRBD1 on 5 matching bases. The read finishes 1 residue shy of the CDR3 end, and the germline J gene is used to complete it. V gave up 1 base and J gave up 0 bases, with 7 bases separating them. CDR3 length equals 14 residues. Germline V gives CDR1 NSQYPW, CDR2 LRSPGD (reference sequence). Full variable domain (missing parts from reference TRBV1 and TRBJ2-7): VTLLEQNPRWRLVPRGQAVNLRCILKNSQYPWMSWYQQDLQKQLQWLFTLRSPGDKEVKSLPGADYLATRVTDTELRLQVANMSQGRTLYCTCSAVGVSYEQYFGPGTRLTVL.

This clone was found a few times. Mouse germline and gene names are used. The CDR3 extends 1 residue past the end of the read, so its final part is completed from the germline J gene. V is TRBV5 and J is TRBJ2-1; D call uncertain. Trimming cost V 0 bases and J 3 bases, with 3 bases left between them. The germline V gene has CDR1 LGHNA and CDR2 YNLKQL (reference sequence). The CDR3 spans 13 residues. CDR3 amino acids: CASSQDGYAEQFF. The part of the CDR3 DNA that was read is TGTGCCAGCAGCCAAGATGGCTATGCTGAGCAGTTC.

In the case of this clone: Germline and genes here are mouse. The CDR3 end falls 1 residue outside the read, so it is completed with the germline J gene. The V and J genes are TRBV31 and TRBJ1-1, with a tentative D call TRBD1 (6 bases). Germline V CDR1 and CDR2: GKSSPN, SITVG. V lost 0 bases, J lost 0 bases, and 8 bases lay in between. The CDR3 has 14 amino acids. The CDR3: CAWSLGGQNTEVFF. CDR3 bases read: TGTGCCTGGAGTCTAGGGGGGCAGAACACAGAAGTCTTC. The complete variable domain, with remaining parts taken from reference TRBV31 and TRBJ1-1, reads AQTIHQWPVAEIKAVGSPLSLGCTIKGKSSPNLYWYWQATGGTLQQLFYSITVGQVESVVQLNLSASRPKDDQFILSTEKLLLSHSGFYLCAWSLGGQNTEVFFGKGTRLTVV.

This clone was counted a single time. These gene names are mouse names. The CDR3 goes on 1 residue after the read ends, and that part is filled in from the germline J gene. The rearrangement uses TRBV31 and TRBJ2-4, with TRBD2 matching 9 bases. The CDR3 sequence is 14 residues long. V lost 3 bases and J lost 5; bases outside the gene matches: 6. Germline lookup yields CDR1 GKSSPN and CDR2 SITVG. The sequenced part of the CDR3 DNA is TGTGCCTGGAGAGAGACTGGGGGTGGAAACACCTTGTAC. Encoded protein: CAWRETGGGNTLY. The whole CDR3 protein reads CAWRETGGGNTLYF. The full variable domain, rest sourced from reference TRBV31 and TRBJ2-4, is AQTIHQWPVAEIKAVGSPLSLGCTIKGKSSPNLYWYWQATGGTLQQLFYSITVGQVESVVQLNLSASRPKDDQFILSTEKLLLSHSGFYLCAWRETGGGNTLYFGAGTRLSVL.

On this clone itself: Gene names follow the mouse nomenclature. The read terminates 1 residue ahead of where the CDR3 ends, so the germline J gene completes it. This rearrangement joins TRBV13-2 to TRBJ2-4, with 11 bases that match TRBD2. The CDR3 has 16 residues. V lost 2 bases, J lost 2 bases, and 4 bases stayed unmatched. The germline V gene has CDR1 NNHNN and CDR2 SYGAGS (reference sequence). CDR3 bases read: TGTGCCAGCGGTGAACTGGGGGGGCTGGATCAAAACACCTTGTAC. It specifies CASGELGGLDQNTLY. The entire CDR3 reads CASGELGGLDQNTLYF.

This clone was picked up a small number of times. Gene names are the mouse ones. The sequenced part of the CDR3 DNA is TGTGCCAGCAGGTTCGGGGGGGAACAGTAC. Translation: CASRFGGEQY. In full, the CDR3 is CASRFGGEQYF. This chain links TRBV14 with TRBJ2-7; a weak D match, TRBD2 (6 bases). The read ends 1 residue before the CDR3 terminus; that terminus is restored from the germline J gene. The CDR3 runs 11 residues. V shed 5 bases and J shed 7 bases, with 10 bases lying between them. Germline V gene sequence: CDR1 SGHDT, CDR2 FRDEAV.

In regard to this clone: Mouse germline and gene names are used. The read stops 1 residue short of the end of the CDR3; the missing end is completed from the germline J gene. The chain couples TRBV13-1 to TRBJ1-6; D is unclear. TRBJ1-6 is known as an ORF, though its function is uncertain. This CDR3 has 14 residues. The germline V gene has CDR1 NSHNY and CDR2 SYGAGN. Trimming cost V 3 bases and J 2 bases, with 6 bases left between them. CDR3 DNA (partial): TGTGCCAGCAGTGCGGGGACCTATAATTCGCCCCTCTAC. Translation gives CASSAGTYNSPLY. The entire CDR3 reads CASSAGTYNSPLYF.

As concerns this clone: The gene names given are mouse names. The read terminates 1 residue before the CDR3 end, so the remaining end is supplied by the germline J gene. This rearrangement joins TRBV14 to TRBJ1-1, with unresolved D. The germline V gene encodes CDR1 SGHDT and CDR2 FRDEAV. The CDR3 is 14 amino acids. Trimming shortened V by 5 bases and J by 1 base, and 12 bases separated the two germline ends. This CDR3 is CASSRQSGNTEVFF. The covered CDR3 bases are TGTGCCAGCAGCAGACAATCAGGGAACACAGAAGTCTTC.

This clone was seen only once. The germline and genes are mouse ones. The read comes to an end 1 residue before the CDR3 does, leaving the germline J gene to fill in the end. The genes are TRBV13-3 and TRBJ1-4, with D possibly being TRBD1 (6 bases). The CDR3 extends over 15 amino acids. V was shortened by 0 bases and J by 0 bases, with 6 bases between the two germline ends. Germline lookup yields CDR1 NNHDY and CDR2 SYVADS. Partial CDR3 DNA: TGTGCCAGCAGTGATGAGGGGGTTTCCAACGAAAGATTATTT. Translated: CASSDEGVSNERLF. The complete CDR3 protein is CASSDEGVSNERLFF.

Note on this clone: Gene names are the mouse ones. Coverage ceases 1 residue before the CDR3 finishes, and the germline J gene fills in the end. The rearrangement uses TRBV20 and TRBJ2-4; D remains ambiguous. Looked up from germline, CDR1 is GFQATS and CDR2 is STVNSAI. This CDR3 region has 14 residues. V lost 1 base and J lost 0, with 8 bases in between. The CDR3 reads CGARGSASQNTLYF. CDR3 DNA, as far as it was read: TGTGGTGCTAGGGGGTCTGCTAGTCAAAACACCTTGTAC.

Notes on this clone: The gene symbols are mouse symbols. The read ends 1 residue before the CDR3 terminus; that terminus is restored from the germline J gene. The chain employs TRBV19 and TRBJ2-3, with TRBD1 identical over 7 bases. V lost 3 bases, J lost 2 bases, and 3 bases stayed unmatched. The CDR3 has 14 amino acids. Germline values: CDR1 FNHDT, CDR2 SITEND (reference sequence). The CDR3 loop reads CASSTGTVAETLYF. The covered CDR3 bases are TGTGCCAGCAGTACCGGGACAGTTGCAGAAACGCTGTAT.

This clone was seen only a few times. Gene names and germline refer to mouse. The observed sequence ends 1 residue before the CDR3 terminus, with the missing tail filled in from the germline J gene. The genes are TRBV20 and TRBJ2-1; D is unclear. The V end lost 3 bases, the J end lost 4 bases, and 4 bases lay between the germline ends. Germline lookup yields CDR1 GFQATS and CDR2 STVNSAI. The CDR3 covers 11 residues. CDR3 DNA, as far as it was read: TGTGGTGCTAGTCTGTATGCTGAGCAGTTC. Translating it yields CGASLYAEQF. The full CDR3 protein reads CGASLYAEQFF.

Comment on this clone: Here the gene names and germline are mouse. The read ends 1 residue early relative to the CDR3; the germline J gene fills the gap. The chain recombines TRBV5 with TRBJ2-3, with D tentatively TRBD1 or TRBD2 (5 bases each). Trimming removed 4 bases from V and 0 bases from J, with 17 bases in between. Looked up from germline, CDR1 is LGHNA and CDR2 is YNLKQL (reference sequence). The CDR3 contains 17 residues. The covered CDR3 bases are TGTGCCAGCAGCCCTCTGAGGTTGGGGCTCAGTGCAGAAACGCTGTAT. It yields the protein CASSPLRLGLSAETLY. From start to end, the CDR3 is CASSPLRLGLSAETLYF.

As concerns this clone: Here the gene names and germline are mouse. The read gets to within 1 residue of the CDR3 end, and the germline J gene fills in the rest. The chain employs TRBV13-1 and TRBJ2-7; D gene uncertain. V gave up 1 base and J gave up 3 bases, with 8 bases separating them. The CDR3 contains 13 residues. Germline V gene data show CDR1 as NSHNY and CDR2 as SYGAGN. The CDR3 bases that were read are TGTGCCAGCAGTGATCGGGTCCTCTATGAACAGTAC. This codes for CASSDRVLYEQY. The entire CDR3 protein reads CASSDRVLYEQYF.

Comment on this clone: The gene symbols are mouse symbols. Read sequence stops 1 residue before the CDR3 end, and the germline J gene provides the missing end. The chain joins TRBV19 to TRBJ1-1; a weak D match, TRBD1 (6 bases). The CDR3 covers 13 residues. CDR1 and CDR2 (germline): FNHDT, SITEND (reference sequence). Deletions cut 1 base from V and 4 bases from J, with 8 bases between. The CDR3 bases that were read are TGTGCCAGCAGTATACAGGGGAGCACAGAAGTCTTC. As protein: CASSIQGSTEVF. The full CDR3 protein reads CASSIQGSTEVFF.

For this clone: Gene names denote mouse genes. The read stops 1 residue short of the end of the CDR3; the missing end is completed from the germline J gene. J is TRBJ2-1 and V is TRBV13-2; TRBD2 aligns across 11 bases. The CDR3 is 16 amino acids. Losses at the gene ends were 2 bases for V and 6 bases for J; bases not matched to a gene: 7. The germline V gene encodes CDR1 NNHNN and CDR2 SYGAGS (reference sequence). The CDR3 is CASGDGLGGFFAEQFF. The covered CDR3 bases are TGTGCCAGCGGTGACGGACTGGGGGGCTTCTTTGCTGAGCAGTTC.

Comment on this clone: Genes here carry mouse names. The read ends 1 residue shy of where the CDR3 ends; the end is completed using the germline J gene. The sample has other DNA sequences that encode this CDR3 too. The chain carries TRBV19 and TRBJ2-4, with 9 bases aligning to TRBD2. V was clipped by 3 bases and J by 0 bases; unmatched bases: 2. This CDR3 region has 15 residues. Germline loops: CDR1 FNHDT, CDR2 SITEND (reference sequence). The CDR3 reads CASSRLGVSQNTLYF. The sequenced CDR3 bases are TGTGCCAGCAGTAGACTGGGGGTTAGTCAAAACACCTTGTAC.

As to this clone: Genes and germline come from the mouse. The CDR3 end falls 1 residue outside the read, so it is completed with the germline J gene. This chain connects TRBV2 to TRBJ2-5; 7 bases match TRBD2. The germline gives CDR1 LGHNA, CDR2 YSYQKL. CDR3 length: 15 residues. V shed 3 bases, J shed 0 bases, and the junction held 3 bases outside the gene matches. Incomplete CDR3 DNA: TGTGCCAGCAGCCAGGGACTGTTTAACCAAGACACCCAGTAC. Translation gives CASSQGLFNQDTQY. The whole CDR3 protein is CASSQGLFNQDTQYF. The complete variable domain, with remaining parts taken from reference TRBV2 and TRBJ2-5, reads DPKIIQKPKYLVAVTGSEKILICEQYLGHNAMYWYRQSAKKPLEFMFSYSYQKLMDNQTASSRFQPQSSKKNHLDLQITALKPDDSATYFCASSQGLFNQDTQYFGPGTRLLVL.

Note on this clone: The listed genes are named as in mouse. The CDR3 goes on 1 residue after the read ends, and that part is filled in from the germline J gene. The V gene is TRBV2, the J gene TRBJ2-4, with D unclear. The CDR3 loop spans 12 amino acids. Trimming left V 4 bases short and J 0 bases short, with 2 bases between. Germline V gene sequence: CDR1 LGHNA, CDR2 YSYQKL. Here the CDR3 reads CASSLSQNTLYF. The covered CDR3 bases are TGTGCCAGCAGCCTTAGTCAAAACACCTTGTAC.

Points on this clone: All gene names here are mouse names. The read ends 1 residue shy of where the CDR3 ends; the end is completed using the germline J gene. J is TRBJ2-5 and V is TRBV13-2, with 9 bases aligning to TRBD1. V gave up 6 bases and J gave up 2 bases; unmatched junction bases: 1. There are 13 residues in the CDR3. Per the germline V gene, CDR1 is NNHNN and CDR2 is SYGAGS (reference sequence). This CDR3 is CASATGGQDTQYF. The DNA read from the CDR3 is TGTGCCAGCGCGACAGGGGGCCAAGACACCCAGTAC.

Only one count was recorded for this clone. Genes here carry mouse names. The read is 1 residue too short to cover the CDR3 end, so that end is filled in from the germline J gene. The gene calls are TRBV13-1 and TRBJ2-4, with 8 positions matching TRBD2. With V trimmed by 2 bases and J by 1 base, 6 bases remained unmatched. Germline V gives CDR1 NSHNY, CDR2 SYGAGN. CDR3 length: 16 amino acids. The CDR3 sequence: CASSEGGLRGQNTLYF. Partial CDR3 DNA: TGTGCCAGCAGTGAGGGGGGGCTGAGGGGTCAAAACACCTTGTAC.

On this clone: Gene names denote mouse genes. The observed sequence ends 1 residue before the CDR3 terminus, with the missing tail filled in from the germline J gene. The chain joins TRBV31 to TRBJ2-1, with D tentatively TRBD2 (6 bases). There are 12 residues in the CDR3. V was shortened by 4 bases and J by 7 bases, with 11 bases between the two germline ends. Germline V CDR1 and CDR2: GKSSPN, SITVG. CDR3 region: CAWTGGWAEQFF. Partial CDR3 DNA: TGTGCCTGGACGGGGGGTTGGGCTGAGCAGTTC.

As concerns this clone: Mouse gene names and germline throughout. The read ends 1 residue before the CDR3 terminus; that terminus is restored from the germline J gene. V and J are TRBV31 and TRBJ2-1; D remains unclear. The V end was cut by 5 bases, the J end by 6 bases, with 5 bases between. Looked up from germline, CDR1 is GKSSPN and CDR2 is SITVG. The CDR3 is 10 residues long. Incomplete CDR3 DNA: TGTGCCTGGGGGGTTGCTGAGCAGTTC. Amino acids: CAWGVAEQF. The whole CDR3 protein is CAWGVAEQFF.

About this clone: The genes are named according to mouse. Sequencing ends 1 residue short of the CDR3 end; the germline J gene provides the rest. This chain joins TRBV15 and TRBJ2-4, with D perhaps matching TRBD1 (6 bases). This CDR3 is 12 amino acids long. CDR1 SGHND and CDR2 FRSKSL come from the germline V gene. V was pared by 7 bases and J by 4 bases, with 9 bases between. The part of the CDR3 DNA that was read is TGTGCCAGCATCCGGGACAAAAACACCTTGTAC. Translation gives CASIRDKNTLY. The entire CDR3 protein reads CASIRDKNTLYF. The whole variable domain, remainder taken from reference TRBV15 and TRBJ2-4, is DAGVTQTPRHEVAEKGQTIILKCEPVSGHNDLFWYRQTKIQGLELLSYFRSKSLMEDGGAFKDRFKAEMLNSSFSTLKIQPTEPKDSAVYLCASIRDKNTLYFGAGTRLSVL.

Notes on this clone: Gene names are the mouse ones. The read comes to an end 1 residue before the CDR3 does, leaving the germline J gene to fill in the end. The V call is TRBV13-2, the J call TRBJ2-3; 7 nucleotides agree with TRBD1. This CDR3 region has 14 residues. V lost 2 bases, J lost 2 bases, and 2 bases stayed unmatched. Germline assignment: CDR1 NNHNN and CDR2 SYGAGS (reference sequence). CDR3 DNA (partial): TGTGCCAGCGGTGACGACAGGGTTGCAGAAACGCTGTAT. Translation gives CASGDDRVAETLY. The entire CDR3 protein is CASGDDRVAETLYF.

Notes on this clone: The gene names here belong to mouse. The read terminates 1 residue before the CDR3 end, so the remaining end is supplied by the germline J gene. V is TRBV13-2 and J is TRBJ2-7, with 9 bases lining up with TRBD1. This CDR3 is 11 amino acids long. The germline V gene encodes CDR1 NNHNN and CDR2 SYGAGS (reference sequence). The J segment lost 5 bases and the V segment lost 7 bases, leaving 1 base of the junction unmatched. CDR3 region: CASRTGDEQYF. The CDR3 DNA, read in part, is TGTGCCAGCAGGACAGGGGATGAACAGTAC.

Note on this clone: Gene names are the mouse ones. The CDR3 extends 1 residue past the end of the read, so its final part is completed from the germline J gene. The V and J genes are TRBV2 and TRBJ1-6, with D hard to call. TRBJ1-6 is identified as an open reading frame with a role that is uncertain. This CDR3 contains 14 residues. CDR1 and CDR2 from the germline V gene are LGHNA and YSYQKL. V was cut by 4 bases and J by 4 bases, with 8 bases left in between. The CDR3 sequence: CASSPPQYNSPLYF. CDR3 DNA, as far as it was read: TGTGCCAGCAGCCCTCCACAGTATAATTCGCCCCTCTAC.